This is a list of T cell receptor beta chains from one sample in a study of cytomegalovirus exposure and HLA in healthy donors. TCRdb's copy holds only in-frame clones and misses some; the assay was immunoSEQ multiplex PCR. Among 100,000 to 150,000 clones, more than 70% were seen once, and the ten largest hold approximately 3.5%. Material for sequencing was PBMCs. Receptor source: a man in his thirties or forties in good health and CMV-seronegative. Both conserved end residues are part of each CDR3. D genes are given only for firm matches. Clone size is stated in some rows and not others, as once, few, many or a class when expanded.

TRBV6-1,NA,TRBD2,TRBJ2-1,TGTGCCAGCAGTGAAGGAACGACTAGCGGGTCTTACAATGAGCAGTTCTTC,CASSEGTTSGSYNEQFF
TRBV5-8,NA,NA,TRBJ2-7,TGTGCCAGCAGCTTGGCGGGTCAACGAGCCTACGAGCAGTACTTC,CASSLAGQRAYEQYF
TRBV28,few,NA,TRBJ1-1,TGTGCCAGCAGCCCGCTTTCGTGGACAGTGAACACTGAAGCTTTCTTT,CASSPLSWTVNTEAFF
TRBV20-1,NA,NA,TRBJ2-7,TGCAGTGCTAGGAGCCTGGACGAGCAGTACTTC,CSARSLDEQYF
TRBV2,NA,TRBD1,TRBJ2-5,TGTGCCAGCAGTGAGTGGGACAGCCAAGAGACCCAGTACTTC,CASSEWDSQETQYF
TRBV28,once,TRBD1,TRBJ1-4,TGTGCCAGCAGCAAGACAGGGCAGCCGGAAAAACTGTTTTTT,CASSKTGQPEKLFF
TRBV30,NA,TRBD1,TRBJ2-1,TGTGCCTGGAGTGTTGACAGGGGTGAGCAGTTCTTC,CAWSVDRGEQFF
TRBV5-1,NA,NA,TRBJ1-1,TGCGCCAGCACCTCGGGGGGAGGAACTGAAGCTTTCTTT,CASTSGGGTEAFF
TRBV9,NA,TRBD1,TRBJ1-2,TGTGCCAGCAGCGATCCTGAGACCGGGACAGAATATGGCTACACCTTC,CASSDPETGTEYGYTF
TRBV6-5,few,TRBD1,TRBJ1-2,TGTGCCAGCAGTTACAGGACAGGGGGCAATGGCTACACCTTC,CASSYRTGGNGYTF
TRBV6-1,once,TRBD1,TRBJ1-4,TGTGCCAGCAGTGGATCAAGGGACAGGAATGAAAAACTGTTTTTT,CASSGSRDRNEKLFF
TRBV5-6,NA,TRBD2,TRBJ2-2,TGTGCCAGCAGCTTGGGGCTAGCGGCAAACACCGGGGAGCTGTTTTTT,CASSLGLAANTGELFF